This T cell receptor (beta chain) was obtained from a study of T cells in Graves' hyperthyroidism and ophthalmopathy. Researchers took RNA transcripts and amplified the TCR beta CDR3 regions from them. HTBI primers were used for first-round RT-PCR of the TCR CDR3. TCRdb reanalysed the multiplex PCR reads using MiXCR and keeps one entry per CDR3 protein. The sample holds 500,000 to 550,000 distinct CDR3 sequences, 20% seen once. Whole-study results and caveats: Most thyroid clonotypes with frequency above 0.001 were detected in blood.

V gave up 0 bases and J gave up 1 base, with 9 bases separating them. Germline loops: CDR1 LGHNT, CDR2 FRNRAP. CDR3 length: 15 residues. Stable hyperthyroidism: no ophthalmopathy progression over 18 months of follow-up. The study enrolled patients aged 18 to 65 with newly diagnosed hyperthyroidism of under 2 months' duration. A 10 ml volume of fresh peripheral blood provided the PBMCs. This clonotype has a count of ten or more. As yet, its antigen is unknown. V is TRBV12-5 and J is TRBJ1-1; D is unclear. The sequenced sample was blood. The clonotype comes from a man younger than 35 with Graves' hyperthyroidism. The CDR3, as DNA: TGTGCTAGTGGTTTGGTATCTGCGGGGAACACTGAAGCTTTCTTT. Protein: CASGLVSAGNTEAFF.